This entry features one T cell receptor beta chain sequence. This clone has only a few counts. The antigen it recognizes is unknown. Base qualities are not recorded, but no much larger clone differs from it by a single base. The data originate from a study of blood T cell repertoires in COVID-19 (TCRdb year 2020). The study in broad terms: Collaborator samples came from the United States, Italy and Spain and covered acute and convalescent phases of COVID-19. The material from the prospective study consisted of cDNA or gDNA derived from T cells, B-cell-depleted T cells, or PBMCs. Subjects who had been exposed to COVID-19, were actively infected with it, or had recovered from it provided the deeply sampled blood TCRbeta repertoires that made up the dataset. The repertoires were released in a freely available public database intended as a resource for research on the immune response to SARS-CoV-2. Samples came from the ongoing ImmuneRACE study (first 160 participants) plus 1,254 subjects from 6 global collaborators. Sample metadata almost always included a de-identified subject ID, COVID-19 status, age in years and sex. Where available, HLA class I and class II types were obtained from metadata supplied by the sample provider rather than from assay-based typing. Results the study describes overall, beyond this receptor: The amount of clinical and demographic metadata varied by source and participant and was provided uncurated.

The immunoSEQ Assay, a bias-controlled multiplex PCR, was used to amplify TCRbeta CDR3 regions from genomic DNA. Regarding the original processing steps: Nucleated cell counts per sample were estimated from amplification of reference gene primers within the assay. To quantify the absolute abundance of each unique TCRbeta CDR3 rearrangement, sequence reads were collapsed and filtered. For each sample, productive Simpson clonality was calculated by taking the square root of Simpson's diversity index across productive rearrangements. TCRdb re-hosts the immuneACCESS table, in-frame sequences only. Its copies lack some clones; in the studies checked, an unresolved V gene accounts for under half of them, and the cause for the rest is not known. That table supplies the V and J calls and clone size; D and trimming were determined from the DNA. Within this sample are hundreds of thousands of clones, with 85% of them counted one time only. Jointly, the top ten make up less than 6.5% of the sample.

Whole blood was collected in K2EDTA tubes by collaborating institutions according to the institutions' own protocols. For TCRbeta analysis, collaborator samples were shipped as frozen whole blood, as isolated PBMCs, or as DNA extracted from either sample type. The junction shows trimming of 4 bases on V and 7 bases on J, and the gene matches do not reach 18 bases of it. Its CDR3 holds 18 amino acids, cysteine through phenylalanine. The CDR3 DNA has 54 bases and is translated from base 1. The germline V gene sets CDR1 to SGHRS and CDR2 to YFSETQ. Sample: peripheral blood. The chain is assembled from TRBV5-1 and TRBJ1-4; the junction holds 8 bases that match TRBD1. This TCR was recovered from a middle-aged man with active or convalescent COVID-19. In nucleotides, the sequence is TGCGCCAGCAGCCTGACCGGACAGGGAGTAGGCCAGAGTGAAAAACTGTTTTTT. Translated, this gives CASSLTGQGVGQSEKLFF.